This T cell receptor (beta chain) is from a study of shared clonotypes between healthy human individuals. Study context: Donors, aged 18 to 49, were two women and three men. Study results and limitations: Estimated clonotype richness was generally higher in naive than memory subsets. Among several donors, approximately 4.6% of naive CD4 clonotypes were found in common.

As regards this clone: Its antigen is currently unknown.

Authors' processing steps: Filtering of immunoSEQ junctional sequences could not match full-length read filtering. Some clones are missing from TCRdb's copy, which holds only in-frame ones; the method was immunoSEQ multiplex PCR. For V, J and clone size, that table is used; D and trimming come from the DNA. The data hold roughly 2.6 million clones, with more than 90% observed a single time. CDR1 is LNHDA and CDR2 is SQIVND in the germline V gene (reference sequence). The CDR3 extends over 14 amino acids. The V and J ends lost 5 bases and 8 bases, in that order; junction bases with no gene match: 10. The material sequenced was naive CD4+ T cells sorted from blood. Subset indicated: CD45RA+ positively selected. J is TRBJ1-1 and V is TRBV19; 8 bases fit TRBD1. This receptor was identified in a man between 18 and 29 years old in good health. CDR3 protein: CASSPGQGRDEAFF. The CDR3 DNA reads TGTGCCAGTAGTCCCGGACAGGGCCGAGACGAAGCTTTCTTT.